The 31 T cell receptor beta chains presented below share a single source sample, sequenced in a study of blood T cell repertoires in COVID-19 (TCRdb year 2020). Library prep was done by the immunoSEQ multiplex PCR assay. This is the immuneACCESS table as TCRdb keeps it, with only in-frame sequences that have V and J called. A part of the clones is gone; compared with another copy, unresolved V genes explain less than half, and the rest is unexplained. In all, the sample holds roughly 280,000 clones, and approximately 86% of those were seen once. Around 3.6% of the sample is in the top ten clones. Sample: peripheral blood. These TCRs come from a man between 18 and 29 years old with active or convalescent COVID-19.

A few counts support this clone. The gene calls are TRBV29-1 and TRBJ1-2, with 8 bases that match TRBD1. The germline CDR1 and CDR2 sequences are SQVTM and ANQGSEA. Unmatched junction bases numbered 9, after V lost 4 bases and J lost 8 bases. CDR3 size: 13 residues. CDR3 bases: TGCAGCGTTGCCCGGACAGGGAGAGGGGGCTACACCTTC. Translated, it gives CSVARTGRGGYTF.

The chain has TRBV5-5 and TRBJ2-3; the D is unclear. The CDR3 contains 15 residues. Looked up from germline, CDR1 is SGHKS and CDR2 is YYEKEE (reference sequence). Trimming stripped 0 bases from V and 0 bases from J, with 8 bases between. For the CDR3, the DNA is TGTGCCAGCAGCTTGGCCAGGTTTAGCACAGATACGCAGTATTTT. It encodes CASSLARFSTDTQYF.

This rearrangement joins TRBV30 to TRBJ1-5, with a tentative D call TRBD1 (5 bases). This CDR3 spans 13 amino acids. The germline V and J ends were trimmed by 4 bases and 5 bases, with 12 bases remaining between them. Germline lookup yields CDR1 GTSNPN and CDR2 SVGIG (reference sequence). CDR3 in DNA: TGTGCCTGGACTGCGGGAGGGGATCAGCCCCAGCATTTT. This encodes CAWTAGGDQPQHF.

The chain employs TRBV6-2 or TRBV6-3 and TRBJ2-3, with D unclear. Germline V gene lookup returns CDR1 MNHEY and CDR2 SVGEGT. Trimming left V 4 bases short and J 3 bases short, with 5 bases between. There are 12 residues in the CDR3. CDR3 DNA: TGTGCCAGCAGTTTCAAAACAGATACGCAGTATTTT. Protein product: CASSFKTDTQYF.

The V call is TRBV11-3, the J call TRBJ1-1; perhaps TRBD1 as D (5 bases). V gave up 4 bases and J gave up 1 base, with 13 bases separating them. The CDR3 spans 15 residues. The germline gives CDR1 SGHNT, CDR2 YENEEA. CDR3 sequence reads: CASSSNRDRNTEAFF. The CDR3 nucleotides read TGTGCCAGCAGCTCAAACAGAGACAGGAACACTGAAGCTTTCTTT.

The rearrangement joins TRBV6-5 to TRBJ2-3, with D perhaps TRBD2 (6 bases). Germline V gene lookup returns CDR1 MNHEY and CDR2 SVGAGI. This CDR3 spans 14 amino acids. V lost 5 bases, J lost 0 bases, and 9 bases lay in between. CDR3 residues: CASSLGTSTDTQYF. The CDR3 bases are TGTGCCAGCAGTCTCGGGACTAGCACAGATACGCAGTATTTT.

CDR3 loop: CATSDTGRANVLTF. The CDR3 DNA follows: TGTGCCACCAGTGACACGGGAAGGGCCAACGTCCTGACTTTC. The V gene is TRBV24-1, the J gene TRBJ2-6; perhaps TRBD2 as D (5 bases). The germline V gene has CDR1 KGHDR and CDR2 SFDVKD. V lost 4 bases to trimming and J lost 5 bases, with 8 bases between them. The CDR3 consists of 14 residues.

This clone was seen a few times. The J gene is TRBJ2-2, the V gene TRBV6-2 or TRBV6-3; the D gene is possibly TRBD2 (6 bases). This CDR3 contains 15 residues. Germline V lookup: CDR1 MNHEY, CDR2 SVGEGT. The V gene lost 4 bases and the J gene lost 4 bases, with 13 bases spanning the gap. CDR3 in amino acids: CASSFNSGGTGELFF. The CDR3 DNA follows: TGTGCCAGCAGTTTCAATAGCGGAGGCACCGGGGAGCTGTTTTTT.

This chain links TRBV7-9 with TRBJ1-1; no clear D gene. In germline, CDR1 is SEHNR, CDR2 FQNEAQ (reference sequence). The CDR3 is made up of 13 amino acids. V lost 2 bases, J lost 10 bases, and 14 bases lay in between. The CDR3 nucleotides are TGTGCCAGCAGCTTACGTGGGTACACGGGAGCTTTCTTT. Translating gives CASSLRGYTGAFF.

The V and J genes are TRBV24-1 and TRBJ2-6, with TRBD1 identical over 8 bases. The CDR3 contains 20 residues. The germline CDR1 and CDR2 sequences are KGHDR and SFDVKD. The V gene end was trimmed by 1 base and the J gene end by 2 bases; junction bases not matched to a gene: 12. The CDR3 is CATSDLRSVGQGPGANVLTF. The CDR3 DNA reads TGTGCCACCAGTGATTTAAGGTCCGTTGGACAGGGACCTGGGGCCAACGTCCTGACTTTC.

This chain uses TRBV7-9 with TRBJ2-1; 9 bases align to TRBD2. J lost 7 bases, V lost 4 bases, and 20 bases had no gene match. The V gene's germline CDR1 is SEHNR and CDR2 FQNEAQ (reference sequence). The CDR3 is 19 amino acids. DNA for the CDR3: TGTGCCAGCAGCTACAACTACATGGAAGCGGGAGGACCGTTTAATGAGCAGTTCTTC. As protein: CASSYNYMEAGGPFNEQFF.

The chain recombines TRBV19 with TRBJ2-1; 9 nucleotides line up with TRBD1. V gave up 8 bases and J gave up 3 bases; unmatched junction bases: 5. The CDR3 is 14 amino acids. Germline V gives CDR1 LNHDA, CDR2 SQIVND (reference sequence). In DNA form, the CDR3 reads TGTGCCAGTGTTGCGGGACAGGGCTACAATGAGCAGTTCTTC. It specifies CASVAGQGYNEQFF.

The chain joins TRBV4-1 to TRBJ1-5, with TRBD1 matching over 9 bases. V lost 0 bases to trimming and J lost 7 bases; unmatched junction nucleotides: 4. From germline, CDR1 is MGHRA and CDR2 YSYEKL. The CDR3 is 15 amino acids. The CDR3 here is CASSQEGQGPQPQHF. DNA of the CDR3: TGCGCCAGCAGCCAAGAGGGACAGGGTCCACAGCCCCAGCATTTT.

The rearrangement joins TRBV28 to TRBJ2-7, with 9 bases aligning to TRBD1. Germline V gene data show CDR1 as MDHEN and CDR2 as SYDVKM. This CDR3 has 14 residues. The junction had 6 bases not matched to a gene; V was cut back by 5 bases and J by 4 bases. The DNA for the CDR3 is TGTGCCAGCAGTACAGGGGGCTTGAGGTACGAGCAGTACTTC. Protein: CASSTGGLRYEQYF.

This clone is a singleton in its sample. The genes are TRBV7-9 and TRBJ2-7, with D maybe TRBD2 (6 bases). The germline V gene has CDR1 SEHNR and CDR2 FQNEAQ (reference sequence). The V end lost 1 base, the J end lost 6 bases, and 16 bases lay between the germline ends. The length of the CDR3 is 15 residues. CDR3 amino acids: CASSLGGGSFAEQYF. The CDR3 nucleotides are TGTGCCAGCAGCTTAGGGGGAGGCAGCTTCGCCGAGCAGTACTTC.

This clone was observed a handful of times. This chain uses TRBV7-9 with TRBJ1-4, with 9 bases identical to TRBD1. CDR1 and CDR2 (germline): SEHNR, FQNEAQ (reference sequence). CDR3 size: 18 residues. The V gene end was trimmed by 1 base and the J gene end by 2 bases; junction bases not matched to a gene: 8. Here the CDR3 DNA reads TGTGCCAGCAGCTTAGGGTGGACAGGGGCCGCCACTAATGAAAAACTGTTTTTT. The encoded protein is CASSLGWTGAATNEKLFF.

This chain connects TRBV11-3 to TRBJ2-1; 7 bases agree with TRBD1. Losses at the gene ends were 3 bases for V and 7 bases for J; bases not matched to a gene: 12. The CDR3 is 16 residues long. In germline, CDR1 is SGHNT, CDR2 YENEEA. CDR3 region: CASSFFPGQKLNEQFF. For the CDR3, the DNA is TGTGCCAGCAGCTTCTTTCCGGGACAGAAACTGAATGAGCAGTTCTTC. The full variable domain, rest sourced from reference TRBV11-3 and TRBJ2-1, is EAGVVQSPRYKIIEKKQPVAFWCNPISGHNTLYWYLQNLGQGPELLIRYENEEAVDDSQLPKDRFSAERLKGVDSTLKIQPAELGDSAVYLCASSFFPGQKLNEQFFGPGTRLTVL.

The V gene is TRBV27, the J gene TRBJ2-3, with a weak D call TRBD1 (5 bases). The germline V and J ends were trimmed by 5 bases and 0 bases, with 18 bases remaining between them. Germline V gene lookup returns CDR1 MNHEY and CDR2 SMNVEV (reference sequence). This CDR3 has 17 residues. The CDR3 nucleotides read TGTGCCAGCAGTCCTCTAATGGGGCCGATCAGCACAGATACGCAGTATTTT. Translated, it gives CASSPLMGPISTDTQYF.

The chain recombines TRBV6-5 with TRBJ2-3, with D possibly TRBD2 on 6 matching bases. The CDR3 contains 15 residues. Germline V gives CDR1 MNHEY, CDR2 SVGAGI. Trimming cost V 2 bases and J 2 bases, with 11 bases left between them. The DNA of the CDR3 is TGTGCCAGCAGTTACACGAGCGGGTACACAGATACGCAGTATTTT. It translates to CASSYTSGYTDTQYF.

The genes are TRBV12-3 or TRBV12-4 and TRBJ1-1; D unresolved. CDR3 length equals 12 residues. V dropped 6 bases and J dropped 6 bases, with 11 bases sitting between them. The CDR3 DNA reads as TGTGCCAGCAGGGCGCGGGAGTCTGAAGCTTTCTTT. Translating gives CASRARESEAFF.

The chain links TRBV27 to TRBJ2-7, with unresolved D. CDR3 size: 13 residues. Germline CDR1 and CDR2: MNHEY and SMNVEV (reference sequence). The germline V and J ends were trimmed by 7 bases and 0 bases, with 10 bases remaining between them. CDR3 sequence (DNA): TGTGCCAGCAATGATCTCGGCTCCTACGAGCAGTACTTC. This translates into CASNDLGSYEQYF.

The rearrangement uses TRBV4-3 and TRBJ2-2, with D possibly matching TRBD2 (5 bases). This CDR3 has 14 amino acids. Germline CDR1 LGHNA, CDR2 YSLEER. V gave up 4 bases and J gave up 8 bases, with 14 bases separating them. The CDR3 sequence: CASSPTRAEGELFF. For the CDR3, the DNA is TGCGCCAGCAGCCCGACCAGAGCGGAGGGGGAGCTGTTTTTT.

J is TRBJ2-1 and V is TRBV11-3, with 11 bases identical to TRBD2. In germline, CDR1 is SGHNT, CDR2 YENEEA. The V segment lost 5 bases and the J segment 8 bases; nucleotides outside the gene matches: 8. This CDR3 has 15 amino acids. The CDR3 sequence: CASSIRTSGSHEQFF. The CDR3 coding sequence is TGTGCCAGCAGCATCCGGACTAGCGGGTCTCATGAGCAGTTCTTC.

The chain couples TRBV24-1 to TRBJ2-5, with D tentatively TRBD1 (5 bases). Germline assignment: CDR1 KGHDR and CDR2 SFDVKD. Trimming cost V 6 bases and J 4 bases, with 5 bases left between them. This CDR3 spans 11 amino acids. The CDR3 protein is CATSTGETQYF. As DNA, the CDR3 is TGTGCCACCAGTACAGGAGAGACCCAGTACTTC.

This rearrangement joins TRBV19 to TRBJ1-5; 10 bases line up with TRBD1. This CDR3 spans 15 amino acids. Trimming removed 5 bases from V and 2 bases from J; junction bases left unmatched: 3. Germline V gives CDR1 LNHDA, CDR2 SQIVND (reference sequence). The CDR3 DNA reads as TGTGCCAGTAGTTTGACAGGGGGCGGCAATCAGCCCCAGCATTTT. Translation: CASSLTGGGNQPQHF.

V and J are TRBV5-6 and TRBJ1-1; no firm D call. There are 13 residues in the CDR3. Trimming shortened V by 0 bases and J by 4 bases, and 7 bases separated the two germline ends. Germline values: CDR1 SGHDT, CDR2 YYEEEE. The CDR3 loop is CASSLAQSTEAFF. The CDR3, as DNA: TGTGCCAGCAGCTTGGCACAGTCCACTGAAGCTTTCTTT.

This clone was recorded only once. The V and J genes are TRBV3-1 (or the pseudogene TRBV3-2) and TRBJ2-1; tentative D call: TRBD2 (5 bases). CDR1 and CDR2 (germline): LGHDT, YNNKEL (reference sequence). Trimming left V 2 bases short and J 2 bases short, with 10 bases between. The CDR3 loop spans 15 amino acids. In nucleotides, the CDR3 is TGTGCCAGCAGCCAATTTTCCGGGGCCTACAATGAGCAGTTCTTC. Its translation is CASSQFSGAYNEQFF.

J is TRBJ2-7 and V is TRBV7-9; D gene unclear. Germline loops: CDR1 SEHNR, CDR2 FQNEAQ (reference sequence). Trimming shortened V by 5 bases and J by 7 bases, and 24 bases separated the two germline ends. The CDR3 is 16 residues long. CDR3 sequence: CASSGASWVPYEEQYF. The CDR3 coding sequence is TGTGCCAGCAGCGGAGCCTCGTGGGTTCCTTACGAGGAGCAGTACTTC.

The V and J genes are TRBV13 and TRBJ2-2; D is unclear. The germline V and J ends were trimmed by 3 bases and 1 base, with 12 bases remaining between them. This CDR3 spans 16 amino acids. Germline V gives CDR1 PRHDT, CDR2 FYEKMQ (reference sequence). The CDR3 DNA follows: TGTGCCAGCAGCTTCCGACTGACGGGGAACACCGGGGAGCTGTTTTTT. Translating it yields CASSFRLTGNTGELFF. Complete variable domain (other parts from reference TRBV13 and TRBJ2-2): AAGVIQSPRHLIKEKRETATLKCYPIPRHDTVYWYQQGPGQDPQFLISFYEKMQSDKGSIPDRFSAQQFSDYHSELNMSSLELGDSALYFCASSFRLTGNTGELFFGEGSRLTVL.

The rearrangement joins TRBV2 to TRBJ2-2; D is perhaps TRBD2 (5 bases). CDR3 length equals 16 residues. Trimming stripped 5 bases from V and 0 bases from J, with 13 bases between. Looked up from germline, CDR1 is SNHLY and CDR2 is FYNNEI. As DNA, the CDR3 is TGTGCCAGCAGTTTATTAGCGCCGGCGAACACCGGGGAGCTGTTTTTT. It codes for CASSLLAPANTGELFF.

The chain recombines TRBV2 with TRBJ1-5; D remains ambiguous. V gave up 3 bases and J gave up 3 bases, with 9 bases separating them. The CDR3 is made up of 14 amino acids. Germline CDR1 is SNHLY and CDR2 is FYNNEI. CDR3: CASSDGPANQPQHF. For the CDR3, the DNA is TGTGCCAGCAGTGATGGGCCCGCCAATCAGCCCCAGCATTTT. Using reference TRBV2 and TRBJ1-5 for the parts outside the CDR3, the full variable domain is EPEVTQTPSHQVTQMGQEVILRCVPISNHLYFYWYRQILGQKVEFLVSFYNNEISEKSEIFDDQFSVERPDGSNFTLKIRSTKLEDSAMYFCASSDGPANQPQHFGDGTRLSIL.